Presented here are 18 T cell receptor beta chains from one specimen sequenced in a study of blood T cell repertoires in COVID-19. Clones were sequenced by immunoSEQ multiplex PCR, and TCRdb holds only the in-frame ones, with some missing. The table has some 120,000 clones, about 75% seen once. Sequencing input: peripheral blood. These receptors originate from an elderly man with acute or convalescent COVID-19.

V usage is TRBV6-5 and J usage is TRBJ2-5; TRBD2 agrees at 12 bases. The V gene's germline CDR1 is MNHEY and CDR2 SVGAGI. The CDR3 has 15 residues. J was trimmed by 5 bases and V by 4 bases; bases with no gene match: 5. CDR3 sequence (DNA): TGTGCCAGCAGTTCCCTAGCGGGGGGGCCGGAGACCCAGTACTTC. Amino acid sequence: CASSSLAGGPETQYF.

The CDR3 protein is CASSRETGFYNEQFF. In DNA form, the CDR3 reads TGTGCCAGCTCACGGGAGACAGGGTTCTACAATGAGCAGTTCTTC. V and J are TRBV18 and TRBJ2-1; 7 nucleotides match TRBD1. The length of the CDR3 is 15 residues. V gave up 4 bases and J gave up 3 bases; unmatched junction bases: 6. In germline, CDR1 is KGHSH, CDR2 LQKENI.

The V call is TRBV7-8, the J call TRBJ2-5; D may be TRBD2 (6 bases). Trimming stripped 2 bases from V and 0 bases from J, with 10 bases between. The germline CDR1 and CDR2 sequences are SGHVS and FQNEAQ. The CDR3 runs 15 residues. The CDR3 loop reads CASSLTIADQETQYF. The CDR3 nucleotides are TGTGCCAGCAGCTTAACGATAGCGGACCAAGAGACCCAGTACTTC.

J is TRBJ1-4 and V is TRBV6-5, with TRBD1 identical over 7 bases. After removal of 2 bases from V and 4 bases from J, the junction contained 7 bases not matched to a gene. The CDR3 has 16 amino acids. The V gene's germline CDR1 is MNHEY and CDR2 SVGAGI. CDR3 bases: TGTGCCAGCAGTTACGGTAGGGGGCAGAGTAATGAAAAACTGTTTTTT. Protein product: CASSYGRGQSNEKLFF.

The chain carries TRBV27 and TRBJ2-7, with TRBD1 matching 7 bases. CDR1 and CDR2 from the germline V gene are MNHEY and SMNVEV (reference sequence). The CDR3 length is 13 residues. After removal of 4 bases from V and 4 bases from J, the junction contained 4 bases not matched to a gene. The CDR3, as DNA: TGTGCCAGCAGTTACGTCAGGGGGTACGAGCAGTACTTC. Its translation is CASSYVRGYEQYF.

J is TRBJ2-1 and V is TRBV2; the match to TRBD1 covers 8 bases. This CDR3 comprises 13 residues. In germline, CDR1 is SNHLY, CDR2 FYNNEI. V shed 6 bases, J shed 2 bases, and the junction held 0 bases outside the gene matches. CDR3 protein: CASRQGAYNEQFF. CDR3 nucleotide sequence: TGTGCCAGCAGACAGGGGGCCTACAATGAGCAGTTCTTC.

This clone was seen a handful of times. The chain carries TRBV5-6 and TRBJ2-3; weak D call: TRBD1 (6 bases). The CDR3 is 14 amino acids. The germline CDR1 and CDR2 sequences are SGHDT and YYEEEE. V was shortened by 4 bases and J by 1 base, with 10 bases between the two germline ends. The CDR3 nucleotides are TGTGCCAGCAGCAAGGGGGAACGCACAGATACGCAGTATTTT. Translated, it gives CASSKGERTDTQYF.

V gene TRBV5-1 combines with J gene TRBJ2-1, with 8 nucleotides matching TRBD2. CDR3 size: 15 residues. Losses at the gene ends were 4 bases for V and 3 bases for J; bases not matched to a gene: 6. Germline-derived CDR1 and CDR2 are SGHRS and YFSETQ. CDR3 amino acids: CASSQTGGSYNEQFF. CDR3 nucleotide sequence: TGCGCCAGCAGCCAAACGGGGGGGAGCTACAATGAGCAGTTCTTC. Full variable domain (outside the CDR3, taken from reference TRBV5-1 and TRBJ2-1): KAGVTQTPRYLIKTRGQQVTLSCSPISGHRSVSWYQQTPGQGLQFLFEYFSETQRNKGNFPGRFSGRQFSNSRSEMNVSTLELGDSALYLCASSQTGGSYNEQFFGPGTRLTVL.

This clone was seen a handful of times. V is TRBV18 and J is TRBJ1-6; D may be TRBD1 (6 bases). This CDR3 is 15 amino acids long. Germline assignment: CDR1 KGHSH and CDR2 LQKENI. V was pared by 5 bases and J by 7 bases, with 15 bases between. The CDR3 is CASSSTLQGNSPLHF. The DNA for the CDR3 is TGTGCCAGCTCATCCACCTTACAGGGCAATTCACCCCTCCACTTT.

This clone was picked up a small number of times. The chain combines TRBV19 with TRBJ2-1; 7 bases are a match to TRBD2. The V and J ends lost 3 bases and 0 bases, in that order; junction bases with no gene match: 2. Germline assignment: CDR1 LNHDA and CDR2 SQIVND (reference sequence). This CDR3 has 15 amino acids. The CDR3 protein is CASSIRGDSYNEQFF. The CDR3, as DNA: TGTGCCAGTAGTATCCGGGGGGACTCCTACAATGAGCAGTTCTTC. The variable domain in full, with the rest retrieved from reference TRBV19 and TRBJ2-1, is DGGITQSPKYLFRKEGQNVTLSCEQNLNHDAMYWYRQDPGQGLRLIYYSQIVNDFQKGDIAEGYSVSREKKESFPLTVTSAQKNPTAFYLCASSIRGDSYNEQFFGPGTRLTVL.

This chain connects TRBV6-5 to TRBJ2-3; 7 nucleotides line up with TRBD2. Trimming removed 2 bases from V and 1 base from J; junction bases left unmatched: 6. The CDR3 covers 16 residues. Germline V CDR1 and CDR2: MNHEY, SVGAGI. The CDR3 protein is CASSYPRAGGTDTQYF. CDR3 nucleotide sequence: TGTGCCAGCAGTTACCCACGGGCGGGGGGCACAGATACGCAGTATTTT.

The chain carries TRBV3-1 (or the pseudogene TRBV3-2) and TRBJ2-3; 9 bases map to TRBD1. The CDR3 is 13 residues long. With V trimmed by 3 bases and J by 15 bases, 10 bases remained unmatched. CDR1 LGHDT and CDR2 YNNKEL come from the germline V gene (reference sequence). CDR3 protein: CASSQNPGQGIYF. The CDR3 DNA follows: TGTGCCAGCAGCCAGAACCCGGGACAGGGTATCTATTTT.

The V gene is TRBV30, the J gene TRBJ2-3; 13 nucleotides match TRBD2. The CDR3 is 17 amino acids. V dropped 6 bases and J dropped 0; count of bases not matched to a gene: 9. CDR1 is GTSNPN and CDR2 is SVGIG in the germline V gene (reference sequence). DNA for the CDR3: TGTGCCTGCCGCCCAGGGACTAGCGGGGTAAGCACAGATACGCAGTATTTT. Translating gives CACRPGTSGVSTDTQYF.

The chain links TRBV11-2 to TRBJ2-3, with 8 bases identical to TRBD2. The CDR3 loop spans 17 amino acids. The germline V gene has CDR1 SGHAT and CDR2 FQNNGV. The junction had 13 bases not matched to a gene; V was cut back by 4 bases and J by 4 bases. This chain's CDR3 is CASSSPRAGAVADTQYF. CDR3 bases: TGTGCCAGCAGCTCCCCCAGAGCGGGGGCGGTAGCAGATACGCAGTATTTT.

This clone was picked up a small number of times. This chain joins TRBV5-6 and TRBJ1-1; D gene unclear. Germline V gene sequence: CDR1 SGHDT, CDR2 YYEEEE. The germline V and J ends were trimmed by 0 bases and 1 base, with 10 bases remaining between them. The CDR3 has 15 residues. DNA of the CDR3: TGTGCCAGCAGCTTGGTCGGGGTCGGGAACACTGAAGCTTTCTTT. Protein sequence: CASSLVGVGNTEAFF.

In DNA form, the CDR3 reads TGCAGTGCTAGTTTGGGGCTGTCCACAGATACGCAGTATTTT. It encodes CSASLGLSTDTQYF. V and J are TRBV20-1 and TRBJ2-3; perhaps TRBD1 as D (5 bases). CDR1 DFQATT and CDR2 SNEGSKA come from the germline V gene (reference sequence). The CDR3 consists of 14 residues. V lost 3 bases and J lost 2, with 12 bases in between.

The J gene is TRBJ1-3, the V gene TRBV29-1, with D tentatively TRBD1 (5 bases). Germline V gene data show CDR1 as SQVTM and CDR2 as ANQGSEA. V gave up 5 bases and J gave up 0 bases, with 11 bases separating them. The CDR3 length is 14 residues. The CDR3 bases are TGCAGCGTTTGGGACGGGGGCTCTGGAAACACCATATATTTT. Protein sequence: CSVWDGGSGNTIYF.

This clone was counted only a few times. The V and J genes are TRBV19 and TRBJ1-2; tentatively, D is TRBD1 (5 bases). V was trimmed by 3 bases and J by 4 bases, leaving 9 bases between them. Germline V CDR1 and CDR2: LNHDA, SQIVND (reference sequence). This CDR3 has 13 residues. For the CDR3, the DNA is TGTGCCAGTAGTATCGGGCAGGGCTATGGCTACACCTTC. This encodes CASSIGQGYGYTF.